The clone carrying this TCR beta chain was observed once. The data are from a study of blood T cell repertoires in COVID-19. Trimming took off 2 bases at V and 2 bases at J, with 8 bases between the two ends. The CDR3 covers 14 residues. Germline assignment: CDR1 MNHEY and CDR2 SVGAGI. Method: immunoSEQ multiplex PCR; TCRdb's copy keeps in-frame clones and lacks some. The sample includes about 230,000 clones, roughly 86% of them seen just once. The cohort comprised adults aged 18 to 89 years residing in under 30 US areas. The TCR comes from a woman aged 25 to 39 with acute COVID-19. The chain carries TRBV6-5 and TRBJ2-3; no clear D. What was sequenced was PBMCs or T cells enriched from blood (not recorded which). The CDR3 sequence: CASSYQFHTDTQYF. The CDR3 DNA is TGTGCCAGCAGTTACCAATTCCACACAGATACGCAGTATTTT.